In its sample, the clone carrying this T cell receptor beta chain ranks as large (0.1 to 1%). The QIAseq Immune Repertoire TCR panel built the libraries from roughly 16 ng of total RNA. MiXCR was run by TCRdb on the reads, yielding one entry per CDR3 protein. The sample lists some 300 distinct CDR3 sequences; about 6.2% were seen once. The data are from a study of circulating CD8 cells and anti-PD-1 response in melanoma. Four subsets defined by PD-1 and/or TIGIT were sorted from live CD3+CD8+TCRalphabeta+ cells. V shed 4 bases and J shed 6 bases, with 13 bases lying between them. Per the germline V gene, CDR1 is SGHDT and CDR2 is YYEEEE. The CDR3 length is 13 residues.

This specimen was CD8+ T cells from PBMCs, taken at baseline or after one month of anti-PD-1 therapy (not recorded which). The J gene is TRBJ1-2, the V gene TRBV5-6, with a tentative D call TRBD1 (5 bases). This sequence originates from a human donor with melanoma. CDR3: CASSGGTGDGYTF. CDR3 bases: TGTGCCAGCAGCGGAGGGACGGGGGATGGCTACACCTTC.